Included here is one T cell receptor (beta chain) sequence, with context. Authors' processing steps: Estimates of nucleated cell counts were drawn from the amplification of reference gene primers. TCRdb keeps only in-frame clones here, not all; method: immunoSEQ multiplex PCR. Clonal size and the V and J genes are those of that table, whereas D and trimming came from the DNA. The sample yields a few hundred thousand clones, approximately 90% seen once. This CDR3 has 14 amino acids. Trimming left V 0 bases short and J 4 bases short, with 8 bases between. Germline values: CDR1 SGHNT, CDR2 YYREEE (reference sequence). This record comes from a study of blood T cell repertoires in COVID-19. Study at large: COVID-19 samples collected from the United States, Italy and Spain covered acute and convalescent phases. T cells, B-cell-depleted T cells, or PBMCs provided the cDNA or gDNA that served as material.

Donors in Cohort 3 who had recovered were those with two negative PCRs, healthcare professional clearance, or resolution of their symptoms. This TCR was sampled from a woman aged 60-75 years who had recovered from COVID-19. Source material: PBMCs or T cells enriched from blood (not recorded which). The chain carries TRBV5-4 and TRBJ2-1; D is perhaps TRBD2 (6 bases). In DNA, the CDR3 is TGTGCCAGCAGCTTGGCGGGGGAATACAATGAGCAGTTCTTC. It encodes CASSLAGEYNEQFF.